These 9 T cell receptor beta chains share one sample of origin, sequenced in a study of T cells in Graves' hyperthyroidism and ophthalmopathy. Amplification yielded TCR beta CDR3 regions, with RNA transcripts as the source. First-round RT-PCR targeting the TCR CDR3 was performed with the HTBI primer set. Each CDR3 protein gets one entry after TCRdb re-called the multiplex PCR reads with MiXCR. The table has 500,000 to 600,000 distinct CDR3 sequences, approximately 49% seen once; the top ten hold about two fifths. The source material was peripheral blood or thyroid tissue (not recorded which). The receptors here all came from an adult woman with Graves' disease, either hyperthyroidism or ophthalmopathy (not recorded which).

Concerning this clonotype itself: The junction shows a germline mismatch at one end, possibly a read error. This rearrangement joins TRBV9 to TRBJ1-1, with 7 bases that match TRBD1. The CDR3 covers 12 residues. Germline V gene data show CDR1 as SGDLS and CDR2 as YYNGEE. This chain's CDR3 is CDLQGRDTEASF. The CDR3 DNA is TGTGACTTACAGGGGCGCGACACTGAAGCTTCCTTT.

The chain carries TRBV5-1 and TRBJ1-6; TRBD1 matches 7 bases. CDR3 length: 15 residues. V gave up 4 bases and J gave up 9 bases; unmatched junction bases: 10. The germline V gene has CDR1 SGHRS and CDR2 YFSETQ. This CDR3 reads CASSTTGDFFSPLHF. CDR3 in DNA: TGCGCCAGCAGCACCACAGGGGACTTCTTTTCACCCCTCCACTTT.

This clonotype was detected many times. The chain is built from TRBV20-1 and TRBJ1-1; TRBD1 matches at 7 bases. This CDR3 is built from 14 residues. Germline V lookup: CDR1 DFQATT, CDR2 SNEGSKA (reference sequence). J lost 4 bases, V lost 5 bases, and 10 bases had no gene match. Here the CDR3 DNA reads TGCAGTGCTCACCCTACAGGGGAGGTCACTGAAGCTTTCTTT. Protein sequence: CSAHPTGEVTEAFF.

The chain employs TRBV12-5 and TRBJ1-2, with D perhaps matching TRBD1 (5 bases). Germline assignment: CDR1 LGHNT and CDR2 FRNRAP. The CDR3 runs to 13 residues. CDR3 sequence: CASRELANYGYTF. CDR3 sequence (DNA): TGTGCCAGCAGGGAGCTAGCTAACTATGGCTACACCTTC.

This clonotype was detected ten times or more. The chain employs TRBV20-1 and TRBJ2-5, with a possible D match to TRBD2 (5 bases). Germline V lookup: CDR1 DFQATT, CDR2 SNEGSKA (reference sequence). The CDR3 sequence is 11 residues long. The germline V and J ends were trimmed by 3 bases and 5 bases, with 7 bases remaining between them. This chain's CDR3 is CSARTGETQYF. The CDR3 bases are TGCAGTGCTAGGACGGGGGAGACCCAGTACTTC.

The chain couples TRBV19 to TRBJ1-5; weak D call: TRBD1 (6 bases). This CDR3 has 14 amino acids. V shed 5 bases and J shed 5 bases, with 13 bases lying between them. Germline-derived CDR1 and CDR2 are LNHDA and SQIVND (reference sequence). In DNA form, the CDR3 reads TGTGCCAGTAGTCCCAGGGGCGCGGATCAGCCCCAGCATTTT. It encodes CASSPRGADQPQHF.

The chain recombines TRBV4-3 with TRBJ2-7; D is unclear. The CDR3 contains 13 residues. The germline CDR1 and CDR2 sequences are LGHNA and YSLEER. The V end was cut by 7 bases, the J end by 5 bases, with 15 bases between. The CDR3 loop is CASNPEGGDEQYF. As DNA, the CDR3 is TGCGCCAGCAATCCTGAAGGTGGTGACGAGCAGTACTTC.

The chain combines TRBV10-3 with TRBJ1-2, with 7 bases aligning to TRBD1. Trimming at V came to 6 bases and at J to 3 bases, leaving 4 bases not matched to a gene. Germline V gene sequence: CDR1 ENHRY, CDR2 SYGVKD. This CDR3 is 13 amino acids long. In nucleotides, the CDR3 is TGTGCCATCAGGATGACAGGGTACTATGGCTACACCTTC. This encodes CAIRMTGYYGYTF.

A note on this clonotype: The junction does not match germline at one end; this may be a read error. This sequence joins TRBV29-1 and TRBJ1-4; D is unclear. This CDR3 spans 8 amino acids. Per the germline V gene, CDR1 is SQVTM and CDR2 is ANQGSEA. The CDR3, as DNA: TGCAGCGTTGAAGAACTGTTTTTT. As protein: CSVEELFF.